Sequencing of this T cell receptor (beta chain) was carried out in a study of human T cells and chemical hapten exposure. Study overall: Across samples, TCR yields varied, mostly owing to small differences in pooled library volumes.

The V and J ends lost 0 bases and 1 base respectively, with 13 bases between them. The CDR3 contains 16 residues. CDR1 and CDR2 (germline): SGDLS, YYNGEE. Findings and limits, study-wide: A positive correlation with patch test score was found for PT1 expanded TCR counts. The number of TCRs above 1 in 1000 frequency did not change after DPC sensitization.

At least ten counts were recorded for this clonotype. Its antigen is still unknown. TCRdb re-called the RACE reads through MiXCR, storing one row per CDR3 protein. The sample records 300,000 to 400,000 distinct CDR3 sequences, roughly 5% being singletons. Sample time point: pre-sensitization, week 0. Treatment meaning: therapeutic diphenylcyclopropenone sensitization with weekly scalp DPC. Sample donors consisted of patients with alopecia, aged 18 to 70 years, who were suitable for DPC. The origin of this receptor is a woman aged 50 to 60 with alopecia areata. Some clones in this sample may be carry-over from other donors' samples. The chain links TRBV9 to TRBJ2-5; D is unresolved. The starting material was whole blood, obtained in connection with sensitization to the hapten diphenylcyclopropenone (DPC). As DNA, the CDR3 is TGTGCCAGCAGCGTAGTAGATGGCGGCATCCAAGAGACCCAGTACTTC. Amino acid sequence: CASSVVDGGIQETQYF. The variable domain in full, with the rest retrieved from reference TRBV9 and TRBJ2-5, is DSGVTQTPKHLITATGQRVTLRCSPRSGDLSVYWYQQSLDQGLQFLIQYYNGEERAKGNILERFSAQQFPDLHSELNLSSLELGDSALYFCASSVVDGGIQETQYFGPGTRLLVL.